This record looks at one TCR beta chain sequence and its context. Its antigen is still unknown. Profiling relied on immunoSEQ multiplex PCR, and the TCRdb table lists in-frame clones only, not all of them. The table lists fewer than 20,000 clones, around three quarters of them singletons. The sample comes from a study of graft-versus-host responses after intestinal transplantation. V dropped 4 bases and J dropped 8; count of bases not matched to a gene: 8. CDR1 SGHRS and CDR2 YFSETQ come from the germline V gene. The CDR3 is made up of 13 amino acids. Processing of graft tissue released intraepithelial and lamina propria lymphocytes. Study-wide points: Researchers found GvH clones in recipient marrow, and some showed up first in ileum or blood. Clonal ratios of graft-versus-host to host-versus-graft in allografts were high for patients exhibiting graft-donor T cell macrochimerism.

The source of this sequence is a human patient who received an intestinal transplant, so some T cells may come from the graft donor. Sample: ileum tissue, taken about 460 days after intestinal transplant. This chain uses TRBV5-1 with TRBJ1-2; 7 bases match TRBD1. The CDR3 region is CASSPRTGEGYTF. As DNA, the CDR3 is TGCGCCAGCAGCCCCCGGACAGGCGAAGGCTACACCTTC.